This entry lists 31 T cell receptor beta chains sequenced from one sample in a study of response to subunit inactivated influenza vaccine. Each CDR3 protein is one row after TCRdb ran MiXCR on the RT-PCR reads. The sample has around 200,000 distinct CDR3 sequences, over 13% seen once. The sequenced sample was CD8+ T cells sorted from PBMCs, obtained roughly 5 days after vaccination. The receptors were sampled from a man between 45 and 60 years old who received an inactivated influenza vaccine.

In its sample, this clonotype was seen many times. The gene calls are TRBV6-2 or TRBV6-3 and TRBJ2-1; 8 nucleotides line up with TRBD1. V dropped 5 bases and J dropped 4; count of bases not matched to a gene: 7. This CDR3 region has 15 residues. CDR1 MNHEY and CDR2 SVGEGT come from the germline V gene. CDR3 in DNA: TGTGCCAGCAGTAAATACAGGGGGATATACAATGAGCAGTTCTTC. It translates to CASSKYRGIYNEQFF.

The genes are TRBV20-1 and TRBJ2-7; maybe TRBD1 (6 bases). Germline V gene data show CDR1 as DFQATT and CDR2 as SNEGSKA (reference sequence). The CDR3 spans 13 residues. The V end lost 5 bases, the J end lost 1 base, and 12 bases lay between the germline ends. The CDR3 DNA follows: TGCAGTGCTCACCGGGACACTTCCTACGAGCAGTACTTC. Protein sequence: CSAHRDTSYEQYF.

The chain has TRBV3-1 and TRBJ1-4, with TRBD1 identical over 8 bases. V lost 0 bases, J lost 10 bases, and 7 bases stayed unmatched. Per the germline V gene, CDR1 is LGHDT and CDR2 is YNNKEL (reference sequence). CDR3 length equals 15 residues. The CDR3 DNA sequence: TGTGCCAGCAGCCAAGATTCGACAGGGGACGGAAAACTGTTTTTT. Encoded protein: CASSQDSTGDGKLFF. Full variable domain (rest looked up from reference TRBV3-1 and TRBJ1-4): DTAVSQTPKYLVTQMGNDKSIKCEQNLGHDTMYWYKQDSKKFLKIMFSYNNKELIINETVPNRFSPKSPDKAHLNLHINSLELGDSAVYFCASSQDSTGDGKLFFGSGTQLSVL.

In its sample, this clonotype was seen a few times. V gene TRBV2 combines with J gene TRBJ2-1; 11 nucleotides match TRBD2. CDR1 is SNHLY and CDR2 is FYNNEI in the germline V gene. The length of the CDR3 is 17 residues. V trimming: 4 bases; J trimming: 5 bases; junction bases outside the gene matches: 10. CDR3: CASSGILAGGVNNEQFF. CDR3 bases: TGTGCCAGCAGTGGAATTCTAGCGGGGGGAGTAAACAATGAGCAGTTCTTC.

The table lists this clonotype with many counts. This chain joins TRBV11-2 and TRBJ2-7; 8 bases agree with TRBD1. This CDR3 is built from 14 residues. Losses at the gene ends were 5 bases for V and 0 bases for J; bases not matched to a gene: 3. Germline V gives CDR1 SGHAT, CDR2 FQNNGV. The CDR3 nucleotides read TGTGCCAGCAGCCTGGGGACAGGCTCCTACGAGCAGTACTTC. Residues: CASSLGTGSYEQYF.

This clonotype occurred a few times. The CDR3 DNA sequence: TGTGCCAGCAGCGCCAGGGGTTCCGGGGAGCTGTTTTTT. This gives the protein CASSARGSGELFF. This sequence joins TRBV7-8 and TRBJ2-2, with D maybe TRBD1 (6 bases). CDR1 and CDR2 from the germline V gene are SGHVS and FQNEAQ. The CDR3 is 13 amino acids. Trimming pared 5 bases from V and 6 bases from J, leaving 10 bases between.

This clonotype was recorded a few times. V usage is TRBV15 and J usage is TRBJ1-2; D is possibly TRBD1 (5 bases). V gave up 5 bases and J gave up 4 bases, with 17 bases separating them. The length of the CDR3 is 15 residues. Germline V lookup: CDR1 LNHNV, CDR2 YYDKDF (reference sequence). The CDR3: CATSGDDIGGYGYTF. In DNA, the CDR3 is TGTGCCACCAGCGGGGACGACATCGGCGGCTATGGCTACACCTTC.

The rearrangement links TRBV12-3 or TRBV12-4 to TRBJ1-1, with D perhaps matching TRBD1 (5 bases). The V gene lost 4 bases and the J gene lost 4 bases, with 13 bases spanning the gap. The CDR3 is made up of 14 amino acids. The CDR3 region has the DNA TGTGCCAGCAGTTCACGGGACTCTAGCACTGAAGCTTTCTTT. Residues: CASSSRDSSTEAFF.

There are a few counts of this clonotype. V is TRBV24-1 and J is TRBJ2-3; 9 bases match TRBD1. CDR1 is KGHDR, CDR2 SFDVKD, per germline. J was trimmed by 2 bases and V by 1 base; bases with no gene match: 6. This CDR3 spans 17 amino acids. CDR3 sequence reads: CATSDFRRTGDTDTQYF. In DNA, the CDR3 is TGTGCCACCAGTGATTTCCGTCGGACAGGGGACACAGATACGCAGTATTTT.

This clonotype was detected a few times. This chain uses TRBV5-1 with TRBJ1-1; possibly TRBD1 for D (6 bases). Germline assignment: CDR1 SGHRS and CDR2 YFSETQ. V was shortened by 0 bases and J by 0 bases, with 6 bases between the two germline ends. The CDR3 sequence is 14 residues long. The CDR3 reads CASSLEGVNTEAFF. CDR3 in DNA: TGCGCCAGCAGCTTGGAGGGGGTGAACACTGAAGCTTTCTTT.

This clonotype has more than one count but fewer than ten. The chain recombines TRBV7-6 with TRBJ2-7; TRBD1 matches at 8 bases. Germline loops: CDR1 SGHVS, CDR2 FNYEAQ. V shed 5 bases and J 0 bases; nucleotides not matched to a gene: 9. CDR3 length: 16 amino acids. The chain's CDR3 is CASSPGQGQSSYEQYF. The CDR3 DNA sequence: TGTGCCAGCAGCCCCGGACAGGGACAAAGCTCCTACGAGCAGTACTTC.

This clonotype was counted a few times. This chain links TRBV20-1 with TRBJ2-3; D not resolved. CDR3 size: 13 residues. The germline V gene encodes CDR1 DFQATT and CDR2 SNEGSKA (reference sequence). V shed 1 base and J shed 10 bases, with 15 bases lying between them. The CDR3 sequence is CSARAMDSPAQYF. The CDR3 bases are TGCAGTGCTAGAGCTATGGATTCCCCTGCGCAGTATTTT.

This clonotype was seen a handful of times. The V and J genes are TRBV6-1 and TRBJ1-2; 7 nucleotides agree with TRBD1. With 7 bases clipped from V and 7 bases from J, the junction kept 15 bases outside the gene matches. The CDR3 is made up of 15 amino acids. Germline V lookup: CDR1 MNHNS, CDR2 SASEGT. The CDR3 sequence: CASTPIGGTGVGYTF. The CDR3 DNA reads as TGTGCCAGCACTCCTATAGGAGGAACAGGGGTTGGCTACACCTTC.

This clonotype was seen a few times. The V call is TRBV5-1, the J call TRBJ2-7, with 8 positions matching TRBD1. Germline assignment: CDR1 SGHRS and CDR2 YFSETQ. This CDR3 region has 14 residues. J gave up 3 bases and V 1 base, and 3 bases lay outside the gene matches. The DNA for the CDR3 is TGCGCCAGCAGCTTGTCACAGGGGGACTACGAGCAGTACTTC. Translating gives CASSLSQGDYEQYF.

This clonotype was recorded a few times. The CDR3 DNA sequence: TGTGCCACCAGTGAGACGGCAGGGGCAGATACGCAGTATTTT. Protein: CATSETAGADTQYF. The genes are TRBV24-1 and TRBJ2-3; maybe TRBD1 (6 bases). Trimming removed 4 bases from V and 4 bases from J, with 11 bases in between. Germline V gene sequence: CDR1 KGHDR, CDR2 SFDVKD. The CDR3 spans 14 residues.

This clonotype has just a few counts. DNA for the CDR3: TGTGCCAGCAGTTTAGGGGACAGGGTTAATTCACCCCTCCACTTT. This translates into CASSLGDRVNSPLHF. The chain joins TRBV12-3 or TRBV12-4 to TRBJ1-6, with 9 bases aligning to TRBD1. The CDR3 sequence is 15 residues long. Trimming removed 1 base from V and 6 bases from J; junction bases left unmatched: 1.

The genes are TRBV27 and TRBJ2-3; TRBD2 matches 12 bases. The CDR3 runs 14 residues. The J segment lost 8 bases and the V segment lost 5 bases, leaving 5 bases of the junction unmatched. From germline, CDR1 is MNHEY and CDR2 SMNVEV (reference sequence). CDR3 residues: CASSLAGGPVTQYF. The DNA of the CDR3 is TGTGCCAGCAGTCTAGCGGGAGGGCCTGTTACGCAGTATTTT.

This clonotype was seen only a few times. CDR3: CSARNRDLRPLGGEETQYF. The CDR3 DNA sequence: TGCAGTGCTAGAAACCGAGATCTTCGGCCCCTGGGCGGGGAAGAGACCCAGTACTTC. The chain recombines TRBV20-1 with TRBJ2-5, with D perhaps TRBD2 (6 bases). The CDR3 has 19 residues. V lost 2 bases and J 3 bases, leaving 28 bases between the germline ends. The germline gives CDR1 DFQATT, CDR2 SNEGSKA (reference sequence).

In regard to this clonotype: Given a much more abundant clone one base away, this may be a read error. The chain employs TRBV28 and TRBJ2-2; D gene unclear. Trimming left V 4 bases short and J 5 bases short, with 11 bases between. This CDR3 spans 14 amino acids. Per germline, CDR1 MDHEN and CDR2 SYDVKM. The CDR3 sequence: CASSSNSATGELFF. CDR3 coding DNA: TGTGCCAGCAGTTCTAACTCAGCGACCGGGGAGCTGTTTTTT.

The CDR3 bases are TGTGCCATCAGTGACGGGCAAACCGGGGAGCTGTTTTTT. Its protein product is CAISDGQTGELFF. This rearrangement joins TRBV10-3 to TRBJ2-2; D not certain. Trimming removed 3 bases from V and 5 bases from J, with 7 bases in between. This CDR3 is 13 amino acids long. Germline V lookup: CDR1 ENHRY, CDR2 SYGVKD.

This clonotype has more than one count but fewer than ten. The chain recombines TRBV9 with TRBJ2-1; 11 positions match TRBD1. Per the germline V gene, CDR1 is SGDLS and CDR2 is YYNGEE. V shed 0 bases and J 8 bases; nucleotides not matched to a gene: 4. The CDR3 extends over 15 amino acids. CDR3 in amino acids: CASSVVGQGAYEQFF. The CDR3 DNA sequence: TGTGCCAGCAGCGTAGTTGGACAGGGGGCCTATGAGCAGTTCTTC. Supplemented by reference TRBV9 and TRBJ2-1, the full variable domain reads DSGVTQTPKHLITATGQRVTLRCSPRSGDLSVYWYQQSLDQGLQFLIQYYNGEERAKGNILERFSAQQFPDLHSELNLSSLELGDSALYFCASSVVGQGAYEQFFGPGTRLTVL.

In its sample, this clonotype was seen a few times. The rearrangement uses TRBV6-2 or TRBV6-3 and TRBJ2-7, with a weak D call TRBD2 (5 bases). The length of the CDR3 is 12 residues. Trimming removed 10 bases at V and 3 bases at J, with 13 bases between. Germline CDR1 reads MNHEY; CDR2 reads SVGEGT. The chain's CDR3 is CATAHRGYEQYF. CDR3 bases: TGTGCCACCGCTCATCGGGGCTACGAGCAGTACTTC.

The sample holds a few counts of this clonotype. The CDR3 protein is CASSKLGVSQETQYF. CDR3 bases: TGTGCCAGCAGTAAACTGGGAGTTTCGCAAGAGACCCAGTACTTC. The chain has TRBV6-1 and TRBJ2-5, with a weak D call TRBD2 (5 bases). The CDR3 length is 15 residues. Germline CDR1 is MNHNS and CDR2 is SASEGT. Trimming took off 5 bases at V and 2 bases at J, with 15 bases between the two ends.

This clonotype appeared many times. The rearrangement joins TRBV5-6 to TRBJ2-1; tentatively, D is TRBD1 (5 bases). CDR1 and CDR2 from the germline V gene are SGHDT and YYEEEE. The CDR3 has 14 residues. Trimming removed 2 bases at V and 6 bases at J, with 12 bases between. In DNA, the CDR3 is TGTGCCAGCAGCTTACAAGGGGCGGTCAATGAGCAGTTCTTC. This gives the protein CASSLQGAVNEQFF.

The table lists this clonotype with many counts. J is TRBJ2-1 and V is TRBV6-2 or TRBV6-3; no definite D call. CDR1 and CDR2 from the germline V gene are MNHEY and SVGEGT. V dropped 2 bases and J dropped 4 bases, with 15 bases sitting between them. The CDR3 has 16 amino acids. CDR3 residues: CASSYPKGSAYNEQFF. In DNA, the CDR3 is TGTGCCAGCAGTTACCCCAAAGGGTCGGCATACAATGAGCAGTTCTTC.

The chain combines TRBV11-2 with TRBJ2-3, with TRBD1 matching over 9 bases. This CDR3 has 15 residues. V shed 2 bases and J 3 bases; nucleotides not matched to a gene: 3. Germline values: CDR1 SGHAT, CDR2 FQNNGV. CDR3 loop: CASSLLGQGTDTQYF. CDR3 DNA: TGTGCCAGCAGCTTACTGGGACAGGGAACAGATACGCAGTATTTT.

This clonotype has only a few counts. V gene TRBV24-1 combines with J gene TRBJ2-1; 7 bases fit TRBD1. The CDR3 loop spans 14 amino acids. Germline loops: CDR1 KGHDR, CDR2 SFDVKD. V lost 0 bases to trimming and J lost 7 bases; unmatched junction nucleotides: 2. The CDR3 sequence: CATSDLPTGNEQFF. The CDR3 DNA is TGTGCCACCAGTGATTTGCCGACAGGGAATGAGCAGTTCTTC.

CDR3 bases: TGTGCCAGCAGTTTTGTAGCGGGGGCGTACACAGATACGCAGTATTTT. This gives the protein CASSFVAGAYTDTQYF. V gene TRBV28 combines with J gene TRBJ2-3; 9 bases agree with TRBD2. In germline, CDR1 is MDHEN, CDR2 SYDVKM. Trimming cost V 3 bases and J 2 bases; bases outside gene matches: 6. CDR3 length: 16 amino acids.

The J gene is TRBJ1-1, the V gene TRBV27; perhaps TRBD1 as D (5 bases). V was shortened by 3 bases and J by 5 bases, with 13 bases between the two germline ends. The germline CDR1 and CDR2 sequences are MNHEY and SMNVEV (reference sequence). The CDR3 length is 14 residues. CDR3 sequence: CASSFRGVGTEAFF. The CDR3 DNA follows: TGTGCCAGCAGTTTCCGAGGGGTAGGAACTGAAGCTTTCTTT.

This clonotype came up a few times. The V and J genes are TRBV12-3 or TRBV12-4 and TRBJ1-6; D uncertain. Trimming stripped 3 bases from V and 0 bases from J, with 6 bases between. The CDR3 runs to 15 residues. The CDR3 protein is CASSLESSYNSPLHF. The CDR3 DNA sequence: TGTGCCAGCAGTTTGGAGAGCTCCTATAATTCACCCCTCCACTTT.

The chain employs TRBV28 and TRBJ2-7, with TRBD1 matching over 7 bases. This CDR3 is built from 15 residues. From germline, CDR1 is MDHEN and CDR2 SYDVKM. J lost 2 bases, V lost 2 bases, and 6 bases had no gene match. CDR3 nucleotides: TGTGCCAGCAGTTTAAGTGTCAGGGGGACCTACGAGCAGTACTTC. Residues: CASSLSVRGTYEQYF.